This T cell receptor beta chain was recorded in a study of regulatory T cells in long-lasting Graves disease. This clonotype was counted many times. Its target is not known. Regarding time point: persistent/refractory GD, antithyroid drugs over 5 years with positive TRAb. The TCR library was made from RNA that had been extracted from PBMCs in TRIzol. CDR1 and CDR2 from the germline V gene are MDHEN and SYDVKM. Trimming stripped 4 bases from V and 3 bases from J, with 16 bases between. The CDR3 extends over 15 amino acids. HTBI primers from iRepertoire and Arm-PCR of CDR3 regions yielded the TCR beta libraries. In the original workflow: Spanning all samples, the identified segments comprised over 50 TRBV and about 13 TRBJ. TCRdb reprocessed the multiplex PCR reads via MiXCR and lists one record per CDR3 protein. TCRdb's processing, not the study's, gives the V and J calls here. Here the sample spans some 370,000 distinct CDR3 sequences, 23% being singletons.

Findings and caveats of the study: Thyroid tissue went unexamined; only peripheral blood was analyzed. With a small sample size, accuracy may have been reduced.

The origin of this receptor is a woman aged 40 to 50 with Graves disease. The sample here was peripheral blood mononuclear cells (PBMCs), taken when the disease was refractory, from a patient treated with antithyroid drugs. The chain couples TRBV28 to TRBJ2-7, with D unclear. The CDR3 DNA sequence: TGTGCCAGCAGTTCCCCGTCAGGCCCTTACTACGAGCAGTACTTC. Translation gives CASSSPSGPYYEQYF.